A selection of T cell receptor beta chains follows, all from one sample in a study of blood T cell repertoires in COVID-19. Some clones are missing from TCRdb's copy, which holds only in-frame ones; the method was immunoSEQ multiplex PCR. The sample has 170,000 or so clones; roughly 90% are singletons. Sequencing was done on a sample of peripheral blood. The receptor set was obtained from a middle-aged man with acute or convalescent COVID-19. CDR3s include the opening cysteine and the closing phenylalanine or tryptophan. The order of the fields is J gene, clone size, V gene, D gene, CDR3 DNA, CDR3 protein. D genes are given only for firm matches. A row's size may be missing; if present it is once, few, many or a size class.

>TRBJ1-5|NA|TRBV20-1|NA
TGCAGTGCTAGTTCCGGTTATAGCAATCAGCCCCAGCATTTT
CSASSGYSNQPQHF
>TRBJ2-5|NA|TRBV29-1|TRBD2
TGCAGCGTGGGACTAGCGGGAGTCGGAGAGACCCAGTACTTC
CSVGLAGVGETQYF
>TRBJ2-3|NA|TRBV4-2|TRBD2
TGTGCCAGCAGCCAACTAGCGGGGGTCACAGATACGCAGTATTTT
CASSQLAGVTDTQYF
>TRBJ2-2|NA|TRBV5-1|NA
TGCGCCAGCAGCTTGGAGGATCCAGGGACCGGGGAGCTGTTTTTT
CASSLEDPGTGELFF
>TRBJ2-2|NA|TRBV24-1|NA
TGTGCCACCAGTTTCTTCACCGGGGAGCTGTTTTTT
CATSFFTGELFF
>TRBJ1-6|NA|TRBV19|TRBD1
TGTGCCAGTAGGAGGGGACAGGGAGGAAGCGCCTATAATTCACCCCTCCACTTT
CASRRGQGGSAYNSPLHF
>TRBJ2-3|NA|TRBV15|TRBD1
TGTGCCACCAGCAGAGCCGGAGGACAGGGGGCCGGCACAGATACGCAGTATTTT
CATSRAGGQGAGTDTQYF
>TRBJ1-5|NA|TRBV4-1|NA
TGCGCCAGCAGACCTACAGGGATTAGCAATCAGCCCCAGCATTTT
CASRPTGISNQPQHF
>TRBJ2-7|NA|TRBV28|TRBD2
TGTGCCAGCAGTTTAGGAGGAGGGCTAGCGGGAGGGCAGTACTTC
CASSLGGGLAGGQYF
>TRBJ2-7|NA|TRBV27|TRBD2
TGTGCCAGCAGTTCCACCTCTGCGGGACTAGCGGGATTCGAGCAGTACTTC
CASSSTSAGLAGFEQYF
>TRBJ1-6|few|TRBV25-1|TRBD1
TGTGCCAGCAGTACGACAGGGAGCTCCTATAATTCACCCCTCCACTTT
CASSTTGSSYNSPLHF